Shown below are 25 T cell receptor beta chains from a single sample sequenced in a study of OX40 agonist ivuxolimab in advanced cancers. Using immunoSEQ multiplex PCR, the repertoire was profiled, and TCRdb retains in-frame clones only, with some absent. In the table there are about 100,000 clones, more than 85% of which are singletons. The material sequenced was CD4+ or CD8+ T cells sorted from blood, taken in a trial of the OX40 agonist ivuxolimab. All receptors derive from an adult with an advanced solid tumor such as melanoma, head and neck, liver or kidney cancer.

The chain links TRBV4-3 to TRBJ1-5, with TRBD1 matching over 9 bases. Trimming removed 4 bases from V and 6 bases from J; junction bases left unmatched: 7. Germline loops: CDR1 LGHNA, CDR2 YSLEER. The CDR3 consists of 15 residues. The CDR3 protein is CASSRGQGTGQPQHF. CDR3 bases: TGCGCCAGCAGCCGCGGACAGGGGACGGGTCAGCCCCAGCATTTT.

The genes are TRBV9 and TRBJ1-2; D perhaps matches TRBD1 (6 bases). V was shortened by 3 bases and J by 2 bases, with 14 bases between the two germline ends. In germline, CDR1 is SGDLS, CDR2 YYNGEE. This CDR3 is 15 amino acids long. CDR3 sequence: CASSDLTGGNYGYTF. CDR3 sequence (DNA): TGTGCCAGCAGCGACCTGACAGGCGGGAACTATGGCTACACCTTC. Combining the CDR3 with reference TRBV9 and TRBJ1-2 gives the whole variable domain DSGVTQTPKHLITATGQRVTLRCSPRSGDLSVYWYQQSLDQGLQFLIQYYNGEERAKGNILERFSAQQFPDLHSELNLSSLELGDSALYFCASSDLTGGNYGYTFGSGTRLTVV.

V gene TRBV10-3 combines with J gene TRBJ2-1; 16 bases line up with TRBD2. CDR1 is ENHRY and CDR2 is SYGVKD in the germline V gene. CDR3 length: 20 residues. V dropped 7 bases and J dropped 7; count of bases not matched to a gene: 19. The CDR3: CAIKKSQGLAGGPVGNEQFF. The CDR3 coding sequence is TGTGCCATCAAAAAGTCCCAGGGACTAGCGGGAGGGCCGGTTGGAAATGAGCAGTTCTTC.

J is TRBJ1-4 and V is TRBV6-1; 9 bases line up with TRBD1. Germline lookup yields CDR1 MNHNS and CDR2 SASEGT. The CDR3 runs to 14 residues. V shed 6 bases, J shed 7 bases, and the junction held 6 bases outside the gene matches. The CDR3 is CASSTGGASEKLFF. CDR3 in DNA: TGTGCCAGCAGCACAGGGGGCGCGAGTGAAAAACTGTTTTTT.

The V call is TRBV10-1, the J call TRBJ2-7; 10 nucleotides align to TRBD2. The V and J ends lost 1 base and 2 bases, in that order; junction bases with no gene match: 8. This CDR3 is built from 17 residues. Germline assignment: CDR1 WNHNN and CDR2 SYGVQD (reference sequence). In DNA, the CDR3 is TGCGCCAGCAGTGAGTATCCGACTAGCGGGTTTGCCTACGAGCAGTACTTC. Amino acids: CASSEYPTSGFAYEQYF.

The DNA of the CDR3 is TGTGCCAGCGCTGGGGGAACGGGACAAGAGACCCAGTACTTC. Protein: CASAGGTGQETQYF. The chain has TRBV2 and TRBJ2-5; D may be TRBD1 or TRBD2 (5 bases each). Germline CDR1 SNHLY, CDR2 FYNNEI. The CDR3 spans 14 residues. Trimming removed 8 bases at V and 2 bases at J, with 15 bases between. The full variable domain, its missing parts supplied by reference TRBV2 and TRBJ2-5, is EPEVTQTPSHQVTQMGQEVILRCVPISNHLYFYWYRQILGQKVEFLVSFYNNEISEKSEIFDDQFSVERPDGSNFTLKIRSTKLEDSAMYFCASAGGTGQETQYFGPGTRLLVL.

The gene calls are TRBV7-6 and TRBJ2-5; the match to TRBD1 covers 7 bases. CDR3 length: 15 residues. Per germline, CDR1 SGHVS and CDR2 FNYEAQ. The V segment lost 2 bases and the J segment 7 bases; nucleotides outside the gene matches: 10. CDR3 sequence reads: CASSLLETGTRTQYF. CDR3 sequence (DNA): TGTGCCAGCAGCTTACTTGAGACAGGGACGAGGACCCAGTACTTC.

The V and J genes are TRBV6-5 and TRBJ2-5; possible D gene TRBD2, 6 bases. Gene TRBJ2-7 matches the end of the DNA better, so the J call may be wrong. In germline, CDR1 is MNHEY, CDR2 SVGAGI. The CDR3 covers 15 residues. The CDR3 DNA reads TGTGCCAGCAGTAACCGGGACGGGAGCTCCTACGAGCAGTACTTC. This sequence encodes CASSNRDGSSYEQYF.

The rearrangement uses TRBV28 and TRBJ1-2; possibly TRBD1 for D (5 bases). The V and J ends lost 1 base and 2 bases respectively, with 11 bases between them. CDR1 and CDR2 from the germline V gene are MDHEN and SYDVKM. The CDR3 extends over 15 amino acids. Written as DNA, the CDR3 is TGTGCCAGCAGTTTATCAGCAGGGACGAACTATGGCTACACCTTC. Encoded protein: CASSLSAGTNYGYTF.

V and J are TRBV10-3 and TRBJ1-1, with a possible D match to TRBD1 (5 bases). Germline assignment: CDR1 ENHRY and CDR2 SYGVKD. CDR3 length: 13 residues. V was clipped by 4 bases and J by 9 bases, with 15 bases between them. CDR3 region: CAISGTGERKAFF. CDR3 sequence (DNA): TGTGCCATCAGTGGGACGGGGGAAAGGAAAGCTTTCTTT.

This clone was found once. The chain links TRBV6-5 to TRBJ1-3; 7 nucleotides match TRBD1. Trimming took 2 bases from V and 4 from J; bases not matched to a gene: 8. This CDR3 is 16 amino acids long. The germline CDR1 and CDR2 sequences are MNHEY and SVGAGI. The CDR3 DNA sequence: TGTGCCAGCAGTTACACACAGGGGCGAGAGGGAAACACCATATATTTT. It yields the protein CASSYTQGREGNTIYF.

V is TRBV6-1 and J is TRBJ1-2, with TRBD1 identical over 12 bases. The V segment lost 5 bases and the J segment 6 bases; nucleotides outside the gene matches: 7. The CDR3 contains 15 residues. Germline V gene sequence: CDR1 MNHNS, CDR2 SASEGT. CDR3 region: CASSLGTGGGDGYTF. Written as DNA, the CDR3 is TGTGCCAGCAGTTTAGGGACAGGGGGCGGGGATGGCTACACCTTC.

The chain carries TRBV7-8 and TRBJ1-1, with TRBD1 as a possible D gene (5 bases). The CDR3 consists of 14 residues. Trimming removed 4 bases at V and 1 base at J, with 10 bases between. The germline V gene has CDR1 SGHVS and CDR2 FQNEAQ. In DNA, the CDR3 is TGTGCCAGCAGCTGGGGGGTCGGGAACACTGAAGCTTTCTTT. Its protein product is CASSWGVGNTEAFF.

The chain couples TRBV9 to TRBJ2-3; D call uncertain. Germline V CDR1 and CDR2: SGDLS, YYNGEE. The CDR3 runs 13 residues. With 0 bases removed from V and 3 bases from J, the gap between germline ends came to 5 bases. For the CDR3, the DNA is TGTGCCAGCAGCGTAGACTATACAGATACGCAGTATTTT. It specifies CASSVDYTDTQYF.

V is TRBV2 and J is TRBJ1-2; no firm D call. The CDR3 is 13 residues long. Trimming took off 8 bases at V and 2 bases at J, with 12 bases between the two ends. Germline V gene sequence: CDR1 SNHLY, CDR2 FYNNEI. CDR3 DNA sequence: TGTGCCAGCCATATTCAGGCGAACTATGGCTACACCTTC. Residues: CASHIQANYGYTF.

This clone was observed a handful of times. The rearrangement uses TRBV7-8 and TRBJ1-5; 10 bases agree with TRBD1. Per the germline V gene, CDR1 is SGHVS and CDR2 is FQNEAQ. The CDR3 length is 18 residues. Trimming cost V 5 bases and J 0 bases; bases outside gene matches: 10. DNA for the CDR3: TGTGCCAGCAGCCGGAAGACAGGGGGCGGAAATAGCAATCAGCCCCAGCATTTT. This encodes CASSRKTGGGNSNQPQHF. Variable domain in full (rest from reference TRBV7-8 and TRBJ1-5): GAGVSQSPRYKVAKRGQDVALRCDPISGHVSLFWYQQALGQGPEFLTYFQNEAQLDKSGLPSDRFFAERPEGSVSTLKIQRTQQEDSAVYLCASSRKTGGGNSNQPQHFGDGTRLSIL.

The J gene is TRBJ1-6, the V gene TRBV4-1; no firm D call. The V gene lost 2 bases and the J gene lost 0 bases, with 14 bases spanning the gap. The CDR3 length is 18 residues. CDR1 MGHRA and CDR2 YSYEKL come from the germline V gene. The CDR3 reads CASSQWVDGSSYNSPLHF. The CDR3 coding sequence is TGCGCCAGCAGCCAATGGGTAGACGGTAGCTCCTATAATTCACCCCTCCACTTT.

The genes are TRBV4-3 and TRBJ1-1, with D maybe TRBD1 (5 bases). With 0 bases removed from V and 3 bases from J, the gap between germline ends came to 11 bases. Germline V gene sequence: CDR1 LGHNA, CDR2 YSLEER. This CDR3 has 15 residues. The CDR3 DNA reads TGCGCCAGCAGCCAAGAGGCAGGGAGAGACACTGAAGCTTTCTTT. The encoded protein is CASSQEAGRDTEAFF.

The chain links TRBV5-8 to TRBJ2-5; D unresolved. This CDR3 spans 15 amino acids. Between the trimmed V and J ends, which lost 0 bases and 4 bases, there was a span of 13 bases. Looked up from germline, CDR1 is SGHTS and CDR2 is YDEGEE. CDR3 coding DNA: TGTGCCAGCAGCTTGGGACGTCCCGCCAGAGAGACCCAGTACTTC. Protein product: CASSLGRPARETQYF.

In DNA form, the CDR3 reads TGTGCCAGCAGCCCCCTCGGATGGGCAGGGGGAAAGGACTATGGCTACACCTTC. It codes for CASSPLGWAGGKDYGYTF. The chain links TRBV9 to TRBJ1-2; 7 bases line up with TRBD1. This CDR3 contains 18 residues. Germline lookup yields CDR1 SGDLS and CDR2 YYNGEE. V was clipped by 4 bases and J by 3 bases; unmatched bases: 18. The variable domain in full, with the rest retrieved from reference TRBV9 and TRBJ1-2, is DSGVTQTPKHLITATGQRVTLRCSPRSGDLSVYWYQQSLDQGLQFLIQYYNGEERAKGNILERFSAQQFPDLHSELNLSSLELGDSALYFCASSPLGWAGGKDYGYTFGSGTRLTVV.

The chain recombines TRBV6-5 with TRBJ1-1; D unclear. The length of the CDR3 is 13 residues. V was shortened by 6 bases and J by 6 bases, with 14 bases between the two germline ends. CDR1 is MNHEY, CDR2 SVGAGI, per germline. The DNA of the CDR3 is TGTGCCAGCAGCCCCCCCGGGATTGCTGAAGCTTTCTTT. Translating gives CASSPPGIAEAFF.

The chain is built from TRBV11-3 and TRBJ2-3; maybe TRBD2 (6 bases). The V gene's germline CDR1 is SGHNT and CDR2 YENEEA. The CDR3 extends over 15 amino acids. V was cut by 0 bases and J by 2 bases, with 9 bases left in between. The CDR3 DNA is TGTGCCAGCAGCTTAGATCGCGGGAACACAGATACGCAGTATTTT. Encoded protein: CASSLDRGNTDTQYF.

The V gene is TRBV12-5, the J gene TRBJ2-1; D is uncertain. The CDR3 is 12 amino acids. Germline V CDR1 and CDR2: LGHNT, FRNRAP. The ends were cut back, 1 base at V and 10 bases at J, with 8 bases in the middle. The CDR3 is CASGLDIAEQFF. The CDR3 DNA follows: TGTGCTAGTGGTTTGGATATAGCAGAGCAGTTCTTC.

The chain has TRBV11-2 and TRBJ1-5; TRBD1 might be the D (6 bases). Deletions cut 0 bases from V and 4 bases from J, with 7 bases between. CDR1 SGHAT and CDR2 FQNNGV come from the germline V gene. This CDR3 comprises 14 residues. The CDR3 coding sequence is TGTGCCAGCAGCTTAGACGGGACAAATCAGCCCCAGCATTTT. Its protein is CASSLDGTNQPQHF.

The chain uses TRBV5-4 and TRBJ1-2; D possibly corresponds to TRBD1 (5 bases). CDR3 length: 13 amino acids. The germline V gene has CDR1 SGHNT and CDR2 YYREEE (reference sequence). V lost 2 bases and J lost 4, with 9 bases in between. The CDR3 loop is CASSLMRGYGYTF. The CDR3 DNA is TGTGCCAGCAGCTTAATGAGGGGCTATGGCTACACCTTC.